This T cell receptor (beta chain) emerged from a study of T cell responses to AZD1222 COVID-19 vaccine. General study points: Donors were mostly white British, more females; clonal diversity possibly underestimated. The study identified only five to seven AZD1222 recipients as seropositive at baseline. Receipt of two AZD1222 doses was followed by a rise in Spike-specific TCR breadth and depth.

A word on this clone: Antigen: not known.

Repertoires were generated with immunoSEQ multiplex PCR, while TCRdb's copy carries only in-frame clones and drops some. The sample carries about 150,000 clones, roughly nine tenths recorded once. CDR3 size: 13 residues. Germline values: CDR1 SGHRS, CDR2 YFSETQ. V was cut by 1 base and J by 7 bases, with 9 bases left in between. The clonotype comes from an adult who had recovered from COVID-19. The sequencing here drew on peripheral blood, taken after recovery from COVID-19. The chain links TRBV5-1 to TRBJ2-1; possible D gene TRBD2, 6 bases. The CDR3 sequence: CASSLTSRNEQFF. The CDR3 bases are TGCGCCAGCAGCTTGACTAGCCGAAATGAGCAGTTCTTC.